This TCR beta chain appears in the sequencing data of a study of T cell changes during pregnancy in multiple sclerosis. Trimming took 6 bases from V and 1 from J, leaving 11 bases between them. Germline assignment: CDR1 MNHNY and CDR2 SVGAGI (reference sequence). This CDR3 comprises 14 residues. Only in-frame clones appear in the TCRdb table, and some are missing; sequencing was by immunoSEQ multiplex PCR. This sample has 45,000 to 55,000 clones, with 70% to 90% found just once. This chain uses TRBV6-6 with TRBJ2-3; weak D call: TRBD2 (5 bases). The sequence was collected from a female donor with multiple sclerosis, enrolled in a pregnancy study. This specimen consisted of peripheral blood, obtained in the first trimester of pregnancy. Written as DNA, the CDR3 is TGTGCCAGCAGCCACGGACTGGGCACAGATACGCAGTATTTT. This translates into CASSHGLGTDTQYF.